This TCR beta chain was recovered during a study of beta chain features in type 1 diabetes. The germline gives CDR1 PRHDT, CDR2 FYEKMQ (reference sequence). The V segment lost 3 bases and the J segment 7 bases; nucleotides outside the gene matches: 4. The CDR3 consists of 13 residues. Each donor gave one heparinised blood draw averaging roughly 100 mL. Points from the study as a whole: Fewer insertions but more deletions were seen at VDJ junctions in type 1 diabetes patients. Cells that show high TCR expression could be over-represented by cDNA sequencing. In every one of the four CD4+ subsets, TCRB CDR3s were moderately but significantly shorter in Type 1 diabetes patients. For patients, the naive, central memory and Treg TCRB repertoires appeared more alike than for healthy donors.

Investigators reverse transcribed all isolated RNA, so they sequenced expressed TCRB transcripts. Clones were sequenced by immunoSEQ multiplex PCR, and TCRdb holds only the in-frame ones, with some missing. Found here are 200,000 to 300,000 clones, about 20% of them singletons; the top ten hold 0.028%. This clone was seen a few times. Antigen: not known. The specimen was naive CD4+ T cells from blood. This sequence joins TRBV13 and TRBJ1-1; 8 nucleotides agree with TRBD1. The TCR originated in a woman in her 40s with type 1 diabetes. CDR3 region: CASSLDRVDEAFF. As DNA, the CDR3 is TGTGCCAGCAGCTTGGACAGGGTCGATGAAGCTTTCTTT.